This T cell receptor (beta chain) was profiled in a study of blood T cell repertoires in COVID-19. For the study at large: T cells, B-cell-depleted T cells, or PBMCs supplied cDNA or gDNA.

Participants were aged roughly 18 to 95 years, lived in over 20 US areas, and enrolled virtually. Clinical history reported by participants formed the basis on which cohorts were assigned. The recovered donors of Cohort 3 showed two negative PCRs, clearance, or symptom resolution. Trimming took 4 bases from V and 2 from J, leaving 10 bases between them. Germline CDR1 LGHNA, CDR2 YSLEER. This CDR3 comprises 14 residues. Profiled with immunoSEQ multiplex PCR; TCRdb holds only in-frame clones, not every one. Among roughly 300,000 clones listed, approximately 89% were seen once. This chain links TRBV4-3 with TRBJ2-3; no clear D gene. The sequenced sample consisted of PBMCs or T cells enriched from blood (not recorded which). The TCR sequence derives from a woman aged 25 to 39 who had recovered from COVID-19. Written as DNA, the CDR3 is TGCGCCAGCAGCCCGACTCGGATCACAGATACGCAGTATTTT. Its protein product is CASSPTRITDTQYF.